This T cell receptor (beta chain) derives from a study of T cell responses to AZD1222 COVID-19 vaccine. General observations from the study: Nearly half of spike-specific TCRs reportedly target unmutated variant regions.

Comment on this clone: Its antigen is not identified.

CDR3 length: 16 amino acids. V gave up 5 bases and J gave up 0 bases, with 13 bases separating them. Germline CDR1 reads KGHDR; CDR2 reads SFDVKD. Libraries were prepared by immunoSEQ multiplex PCR; TCRdb keeps only in-frame clonotypes and omits some of them. The sample records around 110,000 clones, approximately 90% being singletons. The V call is TRBV24-1, the J call TRBJ2-1; possibly TRBD1 for D (6 bases). The sequencing here drew on peripheral blood, taken 28 days after the second AZD1222 dose. This sequence was found in an adult who received the AZD1222 COVID-19 vaccine. The CDR3 region is CATSGTTGHSYNEQFF. CDR3 nucleotide sequence: TGTGCCACCAGTGGTACTACAGGGCACTCCTACAATGAGCAGTTCTTC.